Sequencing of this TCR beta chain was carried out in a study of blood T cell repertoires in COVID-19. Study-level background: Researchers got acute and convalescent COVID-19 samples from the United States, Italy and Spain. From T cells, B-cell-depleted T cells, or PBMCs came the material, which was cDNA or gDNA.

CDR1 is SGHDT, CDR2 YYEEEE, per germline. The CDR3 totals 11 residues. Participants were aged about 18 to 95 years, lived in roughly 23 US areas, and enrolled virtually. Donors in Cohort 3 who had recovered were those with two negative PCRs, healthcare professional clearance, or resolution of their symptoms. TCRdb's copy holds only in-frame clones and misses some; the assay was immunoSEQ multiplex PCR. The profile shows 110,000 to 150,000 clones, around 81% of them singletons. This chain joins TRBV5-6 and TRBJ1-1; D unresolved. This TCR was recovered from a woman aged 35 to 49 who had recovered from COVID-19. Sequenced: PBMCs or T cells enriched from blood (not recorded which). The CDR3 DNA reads TGTGAAACCCGGGGGAACACTGAAGCTTTCTTT. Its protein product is CETRGNTEAFF.